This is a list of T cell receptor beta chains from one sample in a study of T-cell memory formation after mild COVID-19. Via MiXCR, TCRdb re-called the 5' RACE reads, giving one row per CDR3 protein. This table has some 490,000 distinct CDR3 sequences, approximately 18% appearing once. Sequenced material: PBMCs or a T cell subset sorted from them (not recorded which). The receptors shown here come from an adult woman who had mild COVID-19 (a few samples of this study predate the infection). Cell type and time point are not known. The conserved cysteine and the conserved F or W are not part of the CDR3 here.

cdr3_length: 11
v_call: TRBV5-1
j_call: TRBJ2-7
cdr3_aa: ASSAGGTYEQY

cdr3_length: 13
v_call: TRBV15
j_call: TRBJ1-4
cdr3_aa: ATSRRQGPNEKLF

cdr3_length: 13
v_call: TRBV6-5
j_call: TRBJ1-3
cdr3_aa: ASKFAGSSGNTIY

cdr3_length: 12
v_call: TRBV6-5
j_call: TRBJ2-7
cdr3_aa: ASSSNWESYEQY

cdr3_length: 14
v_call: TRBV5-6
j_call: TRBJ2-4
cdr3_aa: ASSLENGQGMDIQY

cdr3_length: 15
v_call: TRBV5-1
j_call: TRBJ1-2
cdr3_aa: ASSQDGQSPNVYGYT

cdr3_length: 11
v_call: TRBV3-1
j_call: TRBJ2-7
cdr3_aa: ASSQATGEEQY

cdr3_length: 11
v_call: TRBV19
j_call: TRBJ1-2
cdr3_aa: ATTGKPNYGYT

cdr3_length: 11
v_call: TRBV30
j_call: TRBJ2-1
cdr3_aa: ALVADPYNEQF

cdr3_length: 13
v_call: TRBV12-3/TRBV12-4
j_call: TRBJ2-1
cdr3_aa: ASSPPGRTRNEQF

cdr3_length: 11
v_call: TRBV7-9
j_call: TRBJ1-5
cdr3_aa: ASSFQGNQPQH

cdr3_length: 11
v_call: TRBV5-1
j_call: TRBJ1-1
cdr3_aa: ASGLRDKTEAF

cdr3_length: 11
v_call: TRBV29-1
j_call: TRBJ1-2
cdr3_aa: SALTGANYGYT

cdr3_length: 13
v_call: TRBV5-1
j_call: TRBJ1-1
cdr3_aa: ASSWGQVVNTEAF

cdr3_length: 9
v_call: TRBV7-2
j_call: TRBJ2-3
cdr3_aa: ASSLVGTGY

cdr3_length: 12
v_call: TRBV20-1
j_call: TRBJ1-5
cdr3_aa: SAQPPGSNQPQH

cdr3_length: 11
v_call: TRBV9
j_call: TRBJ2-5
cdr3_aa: AVGLAGGETQY

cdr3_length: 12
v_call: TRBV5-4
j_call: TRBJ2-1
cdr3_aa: ASSDGPGSDEQF

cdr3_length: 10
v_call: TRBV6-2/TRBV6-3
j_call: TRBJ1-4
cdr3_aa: ASSPRVEKLF

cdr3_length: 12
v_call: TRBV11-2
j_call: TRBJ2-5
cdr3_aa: ASSPPGLQETQY

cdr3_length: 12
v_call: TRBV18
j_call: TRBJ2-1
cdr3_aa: ASSPKISGNEQF

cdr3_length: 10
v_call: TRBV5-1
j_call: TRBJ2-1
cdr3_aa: ASSPGTDEQF

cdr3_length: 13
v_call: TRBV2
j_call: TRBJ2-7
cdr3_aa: ASSGLGTASYEQY

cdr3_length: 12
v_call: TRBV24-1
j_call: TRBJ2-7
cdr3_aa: AVWSWRGSYEQY

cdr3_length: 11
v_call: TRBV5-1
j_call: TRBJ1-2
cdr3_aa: ASSLAADYGYT

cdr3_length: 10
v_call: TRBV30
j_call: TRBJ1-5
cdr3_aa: AWSVPAKPQH

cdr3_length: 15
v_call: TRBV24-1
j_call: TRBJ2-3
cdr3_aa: ATSARTPGKWTDTQY

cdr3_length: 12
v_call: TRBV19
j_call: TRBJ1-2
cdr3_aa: ASSPDSANYGYT

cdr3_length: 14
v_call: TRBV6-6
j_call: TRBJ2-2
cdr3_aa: ASSSGWTGNTGELF

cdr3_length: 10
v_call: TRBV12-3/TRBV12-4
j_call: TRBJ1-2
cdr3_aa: ASKGIDYGYT

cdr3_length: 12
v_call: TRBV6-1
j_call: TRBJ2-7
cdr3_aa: ASSVEAHSYEQY

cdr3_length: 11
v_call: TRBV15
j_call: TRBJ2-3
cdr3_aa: ATSRGEGDTQY

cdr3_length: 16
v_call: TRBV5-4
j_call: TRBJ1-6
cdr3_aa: ASRLWAPGTLNNSPLH

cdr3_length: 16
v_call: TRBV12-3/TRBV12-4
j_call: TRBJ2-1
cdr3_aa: ASSLGTDAYSLGVEQF

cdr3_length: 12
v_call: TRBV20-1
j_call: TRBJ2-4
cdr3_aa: SARDSGIGYIQY

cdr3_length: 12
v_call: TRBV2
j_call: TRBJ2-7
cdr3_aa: ASSYRTGTYEQY

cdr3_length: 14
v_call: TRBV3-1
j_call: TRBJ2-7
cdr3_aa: ASSQDPETAAYEQY

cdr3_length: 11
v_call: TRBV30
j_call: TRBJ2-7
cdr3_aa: AWRGTVSYEQY

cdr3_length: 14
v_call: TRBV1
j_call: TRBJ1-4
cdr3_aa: TSSREVEATNEKLF

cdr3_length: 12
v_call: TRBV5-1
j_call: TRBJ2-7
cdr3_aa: ASRPASSSYEQY

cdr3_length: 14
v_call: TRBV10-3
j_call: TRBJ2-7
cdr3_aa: AISGAGTSGNNEQY